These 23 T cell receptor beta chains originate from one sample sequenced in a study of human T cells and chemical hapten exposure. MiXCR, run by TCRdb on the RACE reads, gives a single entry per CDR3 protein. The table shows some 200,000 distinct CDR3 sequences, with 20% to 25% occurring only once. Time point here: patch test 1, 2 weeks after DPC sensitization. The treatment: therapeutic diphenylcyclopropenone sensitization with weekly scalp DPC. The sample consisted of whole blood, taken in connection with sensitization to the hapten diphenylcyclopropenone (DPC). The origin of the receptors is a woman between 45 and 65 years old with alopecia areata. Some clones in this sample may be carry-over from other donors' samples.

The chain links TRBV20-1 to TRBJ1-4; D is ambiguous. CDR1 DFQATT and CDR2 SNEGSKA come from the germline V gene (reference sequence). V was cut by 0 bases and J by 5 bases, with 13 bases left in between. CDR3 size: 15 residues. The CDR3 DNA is TGCAGTGCTAGAGATCTGGGGTTAGACAATGAAAAACTGTTTTTT. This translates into CSARDLGLDNEKLFF.

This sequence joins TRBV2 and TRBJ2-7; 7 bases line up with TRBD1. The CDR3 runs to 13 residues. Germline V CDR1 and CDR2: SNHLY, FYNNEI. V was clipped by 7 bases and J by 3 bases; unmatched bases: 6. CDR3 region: CASNIGTDYEQYF. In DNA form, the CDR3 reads TGTGCCAGCAACATCGGGACAGACTACGAGCAGTACTTC.

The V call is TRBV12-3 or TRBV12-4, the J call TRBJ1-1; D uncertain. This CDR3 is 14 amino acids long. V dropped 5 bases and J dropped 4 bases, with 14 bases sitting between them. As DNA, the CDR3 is TGTGCCAGCAGTCGATCAGGTGGGCCCACTGAAGCTTTCTTT. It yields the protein CASSRSGGPTEAFF.

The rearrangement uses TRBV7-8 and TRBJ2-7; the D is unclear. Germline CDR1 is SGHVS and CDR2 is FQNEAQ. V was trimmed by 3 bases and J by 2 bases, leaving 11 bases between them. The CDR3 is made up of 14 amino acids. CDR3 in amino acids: CASSFTQRPYEQYF. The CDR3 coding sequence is TGTGCCAGCAGCTTTACCCAGCGCCCCTACGAGCAGTACTTC.

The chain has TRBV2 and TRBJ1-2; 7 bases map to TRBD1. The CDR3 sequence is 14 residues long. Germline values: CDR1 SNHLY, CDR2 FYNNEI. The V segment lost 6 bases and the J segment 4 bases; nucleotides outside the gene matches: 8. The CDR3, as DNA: TGTGCCAGCAGGGGATACAGGGGCTCCTATGGCTACACCTTC. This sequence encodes CASRGYRGSYGYTF.

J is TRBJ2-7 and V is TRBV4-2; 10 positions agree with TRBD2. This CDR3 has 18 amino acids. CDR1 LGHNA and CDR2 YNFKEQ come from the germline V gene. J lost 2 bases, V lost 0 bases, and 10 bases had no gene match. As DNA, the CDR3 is TGTGCCAGCAGCCAAGAAGAAAGGACTAGCGGACAGGCCTACGAGCAGTACTTC. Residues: CASSQEERTSGQAYEQYF.

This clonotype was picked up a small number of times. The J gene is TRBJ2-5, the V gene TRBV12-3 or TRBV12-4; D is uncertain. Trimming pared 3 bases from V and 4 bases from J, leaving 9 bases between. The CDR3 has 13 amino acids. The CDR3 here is CASSFSSRETQYF. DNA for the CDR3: TGTGCCAGCAGTTTCTCTAGTAGAGAGACCCAGTACTTC.

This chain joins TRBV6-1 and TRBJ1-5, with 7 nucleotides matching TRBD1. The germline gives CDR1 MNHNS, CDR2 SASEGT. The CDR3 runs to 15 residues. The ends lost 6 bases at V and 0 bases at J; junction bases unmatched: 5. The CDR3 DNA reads TGTGCCAGCAGCTACGGGACAGATAGCAATCAGCCCCAGCATTTT. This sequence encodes CASSYGTDSNQPQHF.

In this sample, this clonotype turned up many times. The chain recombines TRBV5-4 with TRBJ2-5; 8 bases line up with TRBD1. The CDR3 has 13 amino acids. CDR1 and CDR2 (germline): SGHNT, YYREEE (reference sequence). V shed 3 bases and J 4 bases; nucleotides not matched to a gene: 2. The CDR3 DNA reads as TGTGCCAGCAGCTCCGACAGGGGAGAGACCCAGTACTTC. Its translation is CASSSDRGETQYF.

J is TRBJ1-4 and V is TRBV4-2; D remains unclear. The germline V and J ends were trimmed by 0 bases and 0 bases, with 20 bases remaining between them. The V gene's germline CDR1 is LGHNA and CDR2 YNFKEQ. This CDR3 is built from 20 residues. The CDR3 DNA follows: TGTGCCAGCAGCCAAGATCGAGGAGGCAACGTAGTTGCAACTAATGAAAAACTGTTTTTT. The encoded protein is CASSQDRGGNVVATNEKLFF.

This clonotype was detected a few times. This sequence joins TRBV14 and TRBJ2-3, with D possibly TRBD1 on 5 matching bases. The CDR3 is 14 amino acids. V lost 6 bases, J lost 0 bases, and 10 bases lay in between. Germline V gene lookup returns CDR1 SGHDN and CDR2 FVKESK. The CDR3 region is CASRKGSSTDTQYF. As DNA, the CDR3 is TGTGCCAGCAGGAAGGGGTCAAGCACAGATACGCAGTATTTT. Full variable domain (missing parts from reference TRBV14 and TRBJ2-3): EAGVTQFPSHSVIEKGQTVTLRCDPISGHDNLYWYRRVMGKEIKFLLHFVKESKQDESGMPNNRFLAERTGGTYSTLKVQPAELEDSGVYFCASRKGSSTDTQYFGPGTRLTVL.

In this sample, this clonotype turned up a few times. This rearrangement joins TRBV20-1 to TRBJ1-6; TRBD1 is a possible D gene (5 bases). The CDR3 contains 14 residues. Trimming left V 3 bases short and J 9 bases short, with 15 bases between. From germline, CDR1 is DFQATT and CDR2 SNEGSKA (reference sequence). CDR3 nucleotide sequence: TGCAGTGCTAGGCGGGGTCCGGGGCCTTCACCCCTCCACTTT. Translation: CSARRGPGPSPLHF.

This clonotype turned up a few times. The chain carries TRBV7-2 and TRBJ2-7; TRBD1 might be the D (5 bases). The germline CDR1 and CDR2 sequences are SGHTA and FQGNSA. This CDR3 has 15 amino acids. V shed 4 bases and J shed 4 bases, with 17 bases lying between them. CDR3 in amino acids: CASSSQATAVYEQYF. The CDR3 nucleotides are TGTGCCAGCAGCTCACAGGCGACAGCCGTTTACGAGCAGTACTTC.

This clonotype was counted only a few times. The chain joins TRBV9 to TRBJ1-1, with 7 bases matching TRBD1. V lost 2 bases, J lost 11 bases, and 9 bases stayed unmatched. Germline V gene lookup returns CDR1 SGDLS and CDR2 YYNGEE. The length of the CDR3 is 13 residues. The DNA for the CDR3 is TGTGCCAGCAGCGTTGGACAGGCCGGTCATGCTTTCTTT. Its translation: CASSVGQAGHAFF.

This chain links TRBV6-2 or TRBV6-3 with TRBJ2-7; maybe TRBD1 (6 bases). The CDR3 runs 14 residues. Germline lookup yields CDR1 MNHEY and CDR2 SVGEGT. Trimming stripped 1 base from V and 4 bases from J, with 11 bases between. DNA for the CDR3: TGTGCCAGCAGTTACTTGGCCAGGGGATACGAGCAGTACTTC. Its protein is CASSYLARGYEQYF.

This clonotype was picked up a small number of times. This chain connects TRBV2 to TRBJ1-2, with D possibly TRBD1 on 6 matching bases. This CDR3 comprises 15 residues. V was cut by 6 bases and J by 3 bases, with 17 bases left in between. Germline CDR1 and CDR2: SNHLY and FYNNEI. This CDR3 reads CASSPTLRGHYGYTF. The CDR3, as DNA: TGTGCCAGCAGCCCGACACTCAGGGGACACTATGGCTACACCTTC.

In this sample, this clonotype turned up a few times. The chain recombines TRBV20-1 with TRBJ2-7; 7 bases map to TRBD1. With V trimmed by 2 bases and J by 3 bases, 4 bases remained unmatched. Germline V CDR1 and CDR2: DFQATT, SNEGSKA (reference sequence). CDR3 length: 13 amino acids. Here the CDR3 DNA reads TGCAGTGCTAGATTAGACAGGGACTACGAGCAGTACTTC. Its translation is CSARLDRDYEQYF.

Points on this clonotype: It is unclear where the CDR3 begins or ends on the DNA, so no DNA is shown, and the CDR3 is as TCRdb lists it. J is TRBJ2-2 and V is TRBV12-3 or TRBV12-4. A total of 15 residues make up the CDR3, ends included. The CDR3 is CASIPSVRHTGELFF.

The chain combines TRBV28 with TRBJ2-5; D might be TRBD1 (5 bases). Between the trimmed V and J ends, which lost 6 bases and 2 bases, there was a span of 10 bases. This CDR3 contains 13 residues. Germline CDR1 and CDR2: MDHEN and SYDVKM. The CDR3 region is CASRSTAQETQYF. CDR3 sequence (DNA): TGTGCCAGCAGATCGACAGCTCAAGAGACCCAGTACTTC.

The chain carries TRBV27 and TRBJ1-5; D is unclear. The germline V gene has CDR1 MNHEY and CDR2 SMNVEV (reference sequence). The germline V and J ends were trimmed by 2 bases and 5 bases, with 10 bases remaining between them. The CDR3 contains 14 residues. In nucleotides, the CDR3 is TGTGCCAGCAGTTTAGCCAGGAACGATCAGCCCCAGCATTTT. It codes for CASSLARNDQPQHF.

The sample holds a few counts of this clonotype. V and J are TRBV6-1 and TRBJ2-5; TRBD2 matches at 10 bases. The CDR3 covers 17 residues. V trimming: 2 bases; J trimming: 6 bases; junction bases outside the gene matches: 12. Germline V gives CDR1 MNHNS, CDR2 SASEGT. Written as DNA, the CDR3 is TGTGCCAGCAGTGAAATCGGCGGGAGCGGGGGGGGGAAGACCCAGTACTTC. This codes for CASSEIGGSGGGKTQYF.

CDR3 in amino acids: CASSSGQGEAFF. CDR3 DNA: TGCGCCAGCAGCTCCGGACAGGGTGAAGCTTTCTTT. The genes are TRBV5-1 and TRBJ1-1; 8 nucleotides align to TRBD1. CDR3 length: 12 amino acids. CDR1 is SGHRS and CDR2 is YFSETQ in the germline V gene. V lost 3 bases, J lost 7 bases, and 2 bases stayed unmatched.

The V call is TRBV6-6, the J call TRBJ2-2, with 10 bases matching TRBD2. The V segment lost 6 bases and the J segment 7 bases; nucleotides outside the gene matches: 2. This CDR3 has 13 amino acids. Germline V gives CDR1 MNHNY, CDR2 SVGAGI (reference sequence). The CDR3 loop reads CASRAGGVGELFF. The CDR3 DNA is TGTGCCAGCAGAGCGGGAGGGGTCGGGGAGCTGTTTTTT.